A single sample gave rise to the 21 T cell receptor beta chains below, sequenced in a study of cytomegalovirus exposure and HLA in healthy donors. PCR was performed using 60 Vbeta and 13 Jbeta primers. Sequencing was performed with immunoSEQ multiplex PCR; in TCRdb, only in-frame clones are kept and a portion is missing. The repertoire holds about 160,000 clones, with around 77% as singletons. The specimen sequenced was PBMCs. The receptor source for this set is a man in his forties or fifties in good health and CMV-seronegative.

The chain is built from TRBV2 and TRBJ2-2; D may be TRBD2 (5 bases). In germline, CDR1 is SNHLY, CDR2 FYNNEI. The CDR3 loop spans 15 amino acids. V gave up 3 bases and J gave up 3 bases, with 11 bases separating them. CDR3 loop: CASSEIGLYTGELFF. In DNA, the CDR3 is TGTGCCAGCAGTGAGATCGGACTTTACACCGGGGAGCTGTTTTTT.

This clone appeared a few times. The V and J genes are TRBV30 and TRBJ2-7, with 8 bases matching TRBD1. From germline, CDR1 is GTSNPN and CDR2 SVGIG (reference sequence). The V segment lost 5 bases and the J segment 5 bases; nucleotides outside the gene matches: 8. CDR3 length: 13 residues. The CDR3 sequence is CAWAIRTGNEQYF. CDR3 DNA: TGTGCCTGGGCCATTAGGACAGGGAACGAGCAGTACTTC.

A remark on this clone: The junction does not match germline at one end; this may be a read error. In nucleotides, the CDR3 is TGTGCCAGCAGTATACAACAGGGTATCCCCTCTGGGGCCAACGGCCTGACTTTC. Translating gives CASSIQQGIPSGANGLTF. The V and J genes are TRBV2 and TRBJ2-6; D perhaps matches TRBD1 (6 bases). The CDR3 is made up of 18 amino acids. Per germline, CDR1 SNHLY and CDR2 FYNNEI.

This clone has a handful of counts. This chain connects TRBV5-1 to TRBJ2-3; 7 bases are a match to TRBD2. Germline trimming cut 0 bases from V and 1 base from J; bases unmatched to any gene: 2. Germline V gene data show CDR1 as SGHRS and CDR2 as YFSETQ. CDR3 length: 15 amino acids. In DNA, the CDR3 is TGCGCCAGCAGCTTGGGGGCGGGAGGCACAGATACGCAGTATTTT. It translates to CASSLGAGGTDTQYF. Using reference TRBV5-1 and TRBJ2-3 for the parts outside the CDR3, the full variable domain is KAGVTQTPRYLIKTRGQQVTLSCSPISGHRSVSWYQQTPGQGLQFLFEYFSETQRNKGNFPGRFSGRQFSNSRSEMNVSTLELGDSALYLCASSLGAGGTDTQYFGPGTRLTVL.

This clone was found a few times. The V gene is TRBV6-5, the J gene TRBJ1-5; TRBD1 matches at 10 bases. V lost 6 bases to trimming and J lost 7 bases; unmatched junction nucleotides: 6. CDR3 length: 14 residues. The germline CDR1 and CDR2 sequences are MNHEY and SVGAGI. The CDR3 DNA is TGTGCCAGCAGGAGGACAGGGGGAATACAGCCCCAGCATTTT. Its translation: CASRRTGGIQPQHF.

The genes are TRBV18 and TRBJ1-2, with 10 positions matching TRBD1. The CDR3 has 15 amino acids. Trimming cost V 5 bases and J 8 bases; bases outside gene matches: 11. Germline V lookup: CDR1 KGHSH, CDR2 LQKENI. CDR3: CASSSGQGDRYGYTF. CDR3 nucleotide sequence: TGTGCCAGCTCATCTGGACAGGGGGACCGCTACGGCTACACCTTC.

The rearrangement uses TRBV9 and TRBJ2-1, with TRBD2 matching over 9 bases. The J segment lost 0 bases and the V segment lost 0 bases, leaving 7 bases of the junction unmatched. The CDR3 extends over 18 amino acids. Germline CDR1 is SGDLS and CDR2 is YYNGEE. CDR3 coding DNA: TGTGCCAGCAGCGTAGTGGCTAGCGGGGTTAGCTCCTACAATGAGCAGTTCTTC. Translation: CASSVVASGVSSYNEQFF.

CDR3 residues: CASSSTGNTGELFF. In nucleotides, the CDR3 is TGTGCCAGCTCATCGACAGGGAACACCGGGGAGCTGTTTTTT. The rearrangement joins TRBV18 to TRBJ2-2; perhaps TRBD1 as D (6 bases). The V and J ends lost 5 bases and 1 base respectively, with 8 bases between them. The CDR3 runs 14 residues. Germline V CDR1 and CDR2: KGHSH, LQKENI.

The chain links TRBV7-3 to TRBJ2-7, with D possibly being TRBD1 (5 bases). The germline V gene has CDR1 SGHTA and CDR2 FQGTGA. This CDR3 region has 15 residues. Trimming removed 2 bases at V and 4 bases at J, with 15 bases between. CDR3 nucleotide sequence: TGTGCCAGCAGCTTATCGGCAGGGATGGCTTACGAGCAGTACTTC. Translation gives CASSLSAGMAYEQYF.

The chain carries TRBV2 and TRBJ1-5, with 8 bases identical to TRBD1. Per germline, CDR1 SNHLY and CDR2 FYNNEI. There are 15 residues in the CDR3. V lost 7 bases, J lost 5 bases, and 10 bases stayed unmatched. CDR3 DNA: TGTGCCAGCACCGGGCCAGGGGGCTATGATCAGCCCCAGCATTTT. As protein: CASTGPGGYDQPQHF.

The count of this clone is one. V usage is TRBV5-1 and J usage is TRBJ2-3; 11 bases align to TRBD2. CDR1 SGHRS and CDR2 YFSETQ come from the germline V gene. V lost 0 bases and J lost 4; bases outside the gene matches: 4. CDR3 length equals 16 residues. The DNA of the CDR3 is TGCGCCAGCAGCTTGGAGGTAGCGGGAGGGTCAGATACGCAGTATTTT. Encoded protein: CASSLEVAGGSDTQYF.

The V gene is TRBV11-2, the J gene TRBJ2-1; D gene uncertain. Trimming took 3 bases from V and 0 from J, leaving 12 bases between them. Germline assignment: CDR1 SGHAT and CDR2 FQNNGV. The length of the CDR3 is 16 residues. The CDR3 DNA reads TGTGCCAGCAGCTTCTACCGTGCGAGCTCCTACAATGAGCAGTTCTTC. This gives the protein CASSFYRASSYNEQFF.

This rearrangement joins TRBV11-3 to TRBJ2-3, with 11 bases identical to TRBD1. The V and J ends lost 1 base and 4 bases, in that order; junction bases with no gene match: 7. Per the germline V gene, CDR1 is SGHNT and CDR2 is YENEEA. The CDR3 contains 17 residues. DNA of the CDR3: TGTGCCAGCAGCTTAGCCCAATTGGGACAGGGGGCAGATACGCAGTATTTT. It yields the protein CASSLAQLGQGADTQYF.

The rearrangement joins TRBV2 to TRBJ2-4; D is unresolved. The CDR3 spans 13 residues. Germline CDR1 SNHLY, CDR2 FYNNEI. The V gene lost 7 bases and the J gene lost 6 bases, with 13 bases spanning the gap. The CDR3 DNA reads TGTGCCAGCATGCCCTTCAAGCGAAACATTCAGTACTTC. It yields the protein CASMPFKRNIQYF.

V is TRBV5-1 and J is TRBJ1-1, with D unclear. In germline, CDR1 is SGHRS, CDR2 YFSETQ. V lost 0 bases and J lost 0, with 9 bases in between. The CDR3 is 15 residues long. This chain's CDR3 is CASSLDPGLNTEAFF. The CDR3 DNA follows: TGCGCCAGCAGCTTGGACCCGGGGTTGAACACTGAAGCTTTCTTT.

The rearrangement uses TRBV5-4 and TRBJ2-3; 9 bases match TRBD2. V lost 4 bases and J lost 6; bases outside the gene matches: 6. CDR3 length equals 14 residues. CDR1 SGHNT and CDR2 YYREEE come from the germline V gene (reference sequence). CDR3 nucleotide sequence: TGTGCCAGCAGCCATAGCGGGAGTCGGGATACGCAGTATTTT. It encodes CASSHSGSRDTQYF.

Only a few counts were recorded for this clone. V usage is TRBV5-1 and J usage is TRBJ2-1; possible D gene TRBD2, 6 bases. V was trimmed by 0 bases and J by 2 bases, leaving 9 bases between them. This CDR3 region has 15 residues. The germline V gene encodes CDR1 SGHRS and CDR2 YFSETQ. Here the CDR3 reads CASSLGAGTYNEQFF. DNA of the CDR3: TGCGCCAGCAGCTTGGGAGCGGGCACCTACAATGAGCAGTTCTTC.

The sample holds one count of this clone. Different DNA sequences within this sample yield the same CDR3. The CDR3 reads CASSSLAGGPHEQFF. The CDR3 nucleotides are TGTGCCAGCAGCTCCCTAGCGGGGGGGCCCCATGAGCAGTTCTTC. The J gene is TRBJ2-1, the V gene TRBV7-2, with 12 bases identical to TRBD2. After removal of 4 bases from V and 8 bases from J, the junction contained 6 bases not matched to a gene. There are 15 residues in the CDR3. The germline gives CDR1 SGHTA, CDR2 FQGNSA.

The V gene is TRBV9, the J gene TRBJ2-3; possible D gene TRBD2, 5 bases. The V gene lost 0 bases and the J gene lost 4 bases, with 9 bases spanning the gap. The CDR3 has 14 residues. CDR1 SGDLS and CDR2 YYNGEE come from the germline V gene. The DNA of the CDR3 is TGTGCCAGCAGCGTAGGAGGGAGAGCAGATACGCAGTATTTT. Amino acids: CASSVGGRADTQYF.

CDR3 sequence: CASSPGREGRKETQYF. CDR3 nucleotides: TGTGCCAGCTCACCCGGCCGGGAGGGGAGGAAAGAGACCCAGTACTTC. The genes are TRBV18 and TRBJ2-5, with 8 bases lining up with TRBD2. V gave up 3 bases and J gave up 3 bases; unmatched junction bases: 9. Germline V lookup: CDR1 KGHSH, CDR2 LQKENI. The CDR3 loop spans 16 amino acids. Using reference TRBV18 and TRBJ2-5 for the parts outside the CDR3, the full variable domain is NAGVMQNPRHLVRRRGQEARLRCSPMKGHSHVYWYRQLPEEGLKFMVYLQKENIIDESGMPKERFSAEFPKEGPSILRIQQVVRGDSAAYFCASSPGREGRKETQYFGPGTRLLVL.

In nucleotides, the CDR3 is TGTGCCAGCAGTGGAGGACAGGCGTCGCACTATGGCTACACCTTC. This codes for CASSGGQASHYGYTF. This chain connects TRBV6-1 to TRBJ1-2; 7 bases map to TRBD1. Unmatched junction bases numbered 8, after V lost 4 bases and J lost 3 bases. The CDR3 spans 15 residues. CDR1 and CDR2 from the germline V gene are MNHNS and SASEGT.